This TCR beta chain was sequenced for a study of long-term antiretroviral therapy in people with HIV. Study-level results: Repertoire composition at all time points was dominated by clones that had expanded before ART. Although diversity increased after ART, it remained lower than in transplant donor controls.

No donor had fewer than one pre-ART PBMC sample or fewer than two post-ART PBMC samples. immunoSEQ v3.0 was run at survey level. The method was immunoSEQ multiplex PCR; TCRdb's version includes in-frame clones alone and lacks a portion of them. This table has 40,000 or so clones, 82% appearing once. Germline CDR1 reads MNHEY; CDR2 reads SMNVEV (reference sequence). The CDR3 is made up of 14 amino acids. Losses at the gene ends were 5 bases for V and 1 base for J; bases not matched to a gene: 5. On this clone itself: The antigen is unknown.

The receptor's source is a man between 18 and 35 years old with HIV. The sample in question was unsorted PBMCs, obtained 0.3 years after starting antiretroviral therapy. The chain uses TRBV27 and TRBJ2-7; 7 positions agree with TRBD2. CDR3 sequence (DNA): TGTGCCAGCAGTATCAGCGGGGATTCCTACGAGCAGTACTTC. Amino acids: CASSISGDSYEQYF.